This T cell receptor beta chain was found in a study of T cells in Graves' hyperthyroidism and ophthalmopathy. Looking at the study overall: Peripheral blood was acquired at first diagnosis, ahead of any therapy whatsoever. General study findings and limits: From stable hyperthyroidism, ophthalmopathy was set apart by a 13 V-J model.

A remark on this clonotype: Its antigen remains unknown.

The CDR3 spans 20 residues. The junction had 19 bases not matched to a gene; V was cut back by 4 bases and J by 0 bases. Per germline, CDR1 SGHRS and CDR2 YFSETQ. From RNA transcripts, TCR beta CDR3 regions were amplified. RT-PCR in the first round (using the HTBI primer set) targeted the TCR CDR3. Each CDR3 protein is one row after TCRdb ran MiXCR on the multiplex PCR reads. Here the sample spans 660,000 or so distinct CDR3 sequences, 20% to 25% being singletons. This receptor was taken from a man aged 25 to 45 with Graves' ophthalmopathy. This chain uses TRBV5-1 with TRBJ2-1, with 7 bases lining up with TRBD2. The sample comprised blood. CDR3 loop: CASSASDRGLSFSSYNEQFF. The CDR3 bases are TGCGCCAGCAGCGCCTCCGATAGGGGACTATCCTTCAGCTCCTACAATGAGCAGTTCTTC.